The 8 T cell receptor beta chains presented below share a single source sample, sequenced in a study of T cells in Graves' hyperthyroidism and ophthalmopathy. Regions amplified from RNA transcripts were the TCR beta CDR3 regions. Researchers ran a first-round RT-PCR on the TCR CDR3 using the HTBI primer set. Each CDR3 protein gets one entry after TCRdb re-called the multiplex PCR reads with MiXCR. The table shows 250,000 or so distinct CDR3 sequences, with 13% to 15% occurring only once. Specimen: blood. The origin of the receptors is a woman in her 40s with Graves' hyperthyroidism that later progressed to Graves' ophthalmopathy.

This clonotype was found a few times. The chain couples TRBV4-1 to TRBJ2-2; D remains unclear. From germline, CDR1 is MGHRA and CDR2 YSYEKL. Trimming took 3 bases from V and 2 from J, leaving 13 bases between them. CDR3 length: 16 residues. CDR3 in amino acids: CASSQTWDANTGELFF. In DNA, the CDR3 is TGCGCCAGCAGCCAGACCTGGGATGCTAACACCGGGGAGCTGTTTTTT.

This clonotype was seen many times. The rearrangement uses TRBV4-1 and TRBJ1-4; the match to TRBD1 covers 8 bases. Germline CDR1 MGHRA, CDR2 YSYEKL. The CDR3 sequence is 17 residues long. V was pared by 0 bases and J by 0 bases, with 3 bases of the junction left unmatched. The CDR3 sequence: CASSQDRGQATNEKLFF. The CDR3 region has the DNA TGCGCCAGCAGCCAAGATCGGGGACAGGCAACTAATGAAAAACTGTTTTTT.

At least ten counts were recorded for this clonotype. V usage is TRBV6-1 and J usage is TRBJ2-3; D not certain. CDR3 size: 13 residues. The germline V and J ends were trimmed by 8 bases and 4 bases, with 13 bases remaining between them. The V gene's germline CDR1 is MNHNS and CDR2 SASEGT. CDR3 in DNA: TGTGCCAGCTACAAGGGCGACGCAGATACGCAGTATTTT. Translation: CASYKGDADTQYF.

This clonotype came up many times. The chain links TRBV7-2 to TRBJ1-3; D possibly corresponds to TRBD1 (5 bases). Trimming stripped 4 bases from V and 0 bases from J, with 10 bases between. The CDR3 is 15 amino acids. CDR1 and CDR2 (germline): SGHTA, FQGNSA. The CDR3 spells CASSSGPPSGNTIYF. The CDR3, as DNA: TGTGCCAGCAGCTCAGGGCCTCCCTCTGGAAACACCATATATTTT. Combining the CDR3 with reference TRBV7-2 and TRBJ1-3 gives the whole variable domain GAGVSQSPSNKVTEKGKDVELRCDPISGHTALYWYRQSLGQGLEFLIYFQGNSAPDKSGLPSDRFSAERTGGSVSTLTIQRTQQEDSAVYLCASSSGPPSGNTIYFGEGSWLTVV.

This clonotype was seen repeatedly, ten times or more. The rearrangement uses TRBV29-1 and TRBJ1-1; no clear D gene. Per the germline V gene, CDR1 is SQVTM and CDR2 is ANQGSEA. V lost 3 bases and J 5 bases, leaving 16 bases between the germline ends. The CDR3 runs 14 residues. The CDR3 loop is CSVESRGRVTEAFF. In DNA, the CDR3 is TGCAGCGTTGAGTCGAGAGGGCGTGTAACTGAAGCTTTCTTT.

Many counts were recorded for this clonotype. V and J are TRBV20-1 and TRBJ2-1; maybe TRBD2 (5 bases). Between the trimmed V and J ends, which lost 7 bases and 0 bases, there was a span of 7 bases. This CDR3 is built from 12 residues. Germline-derived CDR1 and CDR2 are DFQATT and SNEGSKA (reference sequence). CDR3 protein: CSVGSSYNEQFF. In DNA, the CDR3 is TGCAGTGTGGGGAGCTCCTACAATGAGCAGTTCTTC.

The rearrangement uses TRBV5-4 and TRBJ1-3; TRBD1 agrees at 7 bases. This CDR3 region has 15 residues. The trim removed 5 bases at V and 0 bases at J, leaving 5 bases unmatched. Germline V gene sequence: CDR1 SGHNT, CDR2 YYREEE (reference sequence). The CDR3 protein is CASSRDSFSGNTIYF. CDR3 bases: TGTGCCAGCAGTCGGGACAGCTTCTCTGGAAACACCATATATTTT.

The rearrangement links TRBV6-1 to TRBJ2-5; weak D call: TRBD1 (6 bases). The CDR3 is 14 residues long. V lost 6 bases, J lost 2 bases, and 13 bases lay in between. The germline gives CDR1 MNHNS, CDR2 SASEGT. In DNA, the CDR3 is TGTGCCAGCAGCGCCACCGACAGGCAAGAGACCCAGTACTTC. Amino acid sequence: CASSATDRQETQYF.